This record covers a single TCR beta chain. As processed by the authors: It was from reference gene primer amplification that nucleated cell counts were estimated. Repertoires were generated with immunoSEQ multiplex PCR, while TCRdb's copy carries only in-frame clones and drops some. V, J and clone size are taken as reported in that table, and D and trimming were inferred from the DNA itself. The table lists approximately 72,000 clones, 88% of them singletons. The data were taken from a study of blood T cell repertoires in COVID-19. Overall study: COVID-19 samples collected from the United States, Italy and Spain covered acute and convalescent phases. The cDNA or gDNA used as material had been derived from T cells, B-cell-depleted T cells, or PBMCs.

Germline CDR1 MNHEY, CDR2 SVGAGI. J lost 4 bases, V lost 6 bases, and 6 bases had no gene match. The CDR3 totals 15 residues. This sequence originates from a man aged 45-65 years with acute or convalescent COVID-19. Sample: peripheral blood. V usage is TRBV6-5 and J usage is TRBJ2-2; 9 bases map to TRBD1. The CDR3 nucleotides read TGTGCCAGCAGAAAACCGGGACAGGGCACCGGGGAGCTGTTTTTT. Amino acids: CASRKPGQGTGELFF.